This T cell receptor beta chain was documented in a study of memory CD4+ T cells and cytomegalovirus serostatus (dated 2019 in TCRdb). Turning to the overall study: The 35 or so healthy Belgian adults in the cohort included 9 who were CMV seropositive and 24 who were CMV seronegative. To replicate a published TCR-based CMV serostatus classifier, the study sequenced CD4+ memory TCRbeta repertoires from a Belgian cohort whose cytomegalovirus serostatus was known. General conclusions and limits of the study: Of 164 previously reported CMV-associated TCRbeta sequences, approximately 70 appeared in the CD4+ memory repertoires, each in one to five individuals. Unlike the original study, which covered naive and memory CD4+ and CD8+ populations, the Belgian study sequenced only CD4+CD45RO+ memory cells. On the Belgian cohort, the classifier based on the original framework reached a median bootstrapped AUC of approximately 0.95, with a 95% CI of 0.76-1.00. The results were interpreted as suggesting that the CMV-associated TCR signature is largely present in the CD4+ memory repertoire. CMV serostatus prediction reached a median bootstrapped AUC of about 0.94 with the original framework and 0.91 with a US-trained random forest.

The Quick-DNA Microprep Kit was used to extract genomic DNA from the sorted cells. Amplification of TCRbeta DNA was done with the immunoSEQ hsTCRbeta kit, following the protocol from the manufacturer. An Illumina MiSeq instrument was used to sequence the TCRbeta libraries. As for how the authors treated the data: After out-of-frame sequences were removed, 2,204,828 distinct TCRbeta sequences remained, averaging around 67,000 per individual. Two values were used to score each individual: the count of about 160 previously reported CMV-associated TCRbeta sequences and the total count of productive distinct TCRbeta sequences. A beta-binomial model was reimplemented in Python, and scikit-learn random forests with default parameters were trained on data from the US cohort. Classifier performance on the Belgian cohort was reported as the median AUC with percentile confidence intervals calculated over 10,000 bootstrap iterations. TCRdb carries this immuneACCESS record with in-frame sequences only. Its versions omit some clonotypes, under half of them owing to an unresolved V gene in the studies checked, with the rest unexplained. V and J calls plus clone size are reproduced from that table; the DNA served to infer D and trimming. The sample profile shows 50,000 or so clones; over 60% of them were found once. The biggest ten clones account for 1.3% to 1.5% of the sample.

The germline V gene supplies CDR1 SGHVS and CDR2 FNYEAQ. Ends trimmed: V by 5 bases, J by 1 base; bases unmatched to a gene: 4. The CDR3 contains 16 residues, cysteine and phenylalanine counted. Left in the record is the CDR3 DNA by itself, 48 bases read in frame from the first base. In regard to this clone: Its specific antigen is unknown. Base-call qualities are not available, and no considerably larger clone is one nucleotide away.

A FACSAria II was used to sort memory CD4+ T cells, defined as single viable CD3+CD4+CD8-CD45RO+ cells. CMV serostatus was determined using a Roche Elecsys assay that detects serum IgG against CMV pp150, pp28, p38 and p52. After thawing, total CD4+ T cells were enriched by positive selection with CD4 magnetic microbeads. Samples originated from another study that specifically interrogated the CD4+ T cell memory repertoire. Peripheral blood mononuclear cells were isolated and cryopreserved according to standard operating procedures, and serum was stored at -80 degrees C. The staining used CD3-PerCP (BW264/56), CD4-APC (RPA-T4), CD45RO-PE (UCHT1) and CD8-Pacific Orange (3B5) antibodies, and Sytox blue was used to exclude non-viable cells.

The sequence derives from an adult in good health and CMV-seropositive. This receptor chain uses TRBV7-6 and TRBJ2-6, with 8 bases in between that match TRBD1. Sequenced sample: memory CD4+ T cells from blood. The CDR3: CASSPRQGSGANVLTF. The DNA sequence follows: TGTGCCAGCAGCCCGAGACAGGGGTCTGGGGCCAACGTCCTGACTTTC.